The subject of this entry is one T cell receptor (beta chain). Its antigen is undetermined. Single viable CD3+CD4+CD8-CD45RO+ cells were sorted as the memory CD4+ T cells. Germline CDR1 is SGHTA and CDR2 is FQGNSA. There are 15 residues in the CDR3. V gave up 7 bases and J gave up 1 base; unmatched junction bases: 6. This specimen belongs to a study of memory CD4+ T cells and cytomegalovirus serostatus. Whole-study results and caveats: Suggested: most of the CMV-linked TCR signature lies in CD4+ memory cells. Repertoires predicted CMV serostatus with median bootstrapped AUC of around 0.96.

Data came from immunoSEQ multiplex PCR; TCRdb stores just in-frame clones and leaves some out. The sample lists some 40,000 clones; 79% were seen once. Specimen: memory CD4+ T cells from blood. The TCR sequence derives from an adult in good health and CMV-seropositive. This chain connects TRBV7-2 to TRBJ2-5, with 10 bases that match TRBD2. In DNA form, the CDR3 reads TGTGCCAGCATGTCCACTAGCGGGGTCCAAGAGACCCAGTACTTC. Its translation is CASMSTSGVQETQYF.